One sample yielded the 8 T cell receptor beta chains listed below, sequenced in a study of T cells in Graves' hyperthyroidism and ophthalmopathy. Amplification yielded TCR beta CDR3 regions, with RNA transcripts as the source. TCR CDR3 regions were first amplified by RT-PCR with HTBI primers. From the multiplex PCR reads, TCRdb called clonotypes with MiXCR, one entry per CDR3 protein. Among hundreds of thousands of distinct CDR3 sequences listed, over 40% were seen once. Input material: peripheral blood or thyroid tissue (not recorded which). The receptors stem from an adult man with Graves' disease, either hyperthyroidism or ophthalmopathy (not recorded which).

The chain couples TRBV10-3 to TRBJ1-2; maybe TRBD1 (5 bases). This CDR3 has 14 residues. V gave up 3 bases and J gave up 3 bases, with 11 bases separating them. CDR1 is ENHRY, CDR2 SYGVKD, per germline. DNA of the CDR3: TGTGCCATCAGTGAAGTAGGGGTCGACTATGGCTACACCTTC. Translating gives CAISEVGVDYGYTF.

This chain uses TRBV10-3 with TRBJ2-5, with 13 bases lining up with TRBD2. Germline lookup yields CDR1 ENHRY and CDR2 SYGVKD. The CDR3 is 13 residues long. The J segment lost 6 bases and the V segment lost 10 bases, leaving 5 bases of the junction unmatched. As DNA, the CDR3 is TGTGCCAGCAGACTAGCGGGAGGTCAGACCCAGTACTTC. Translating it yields CASRLAGGQTQYF.

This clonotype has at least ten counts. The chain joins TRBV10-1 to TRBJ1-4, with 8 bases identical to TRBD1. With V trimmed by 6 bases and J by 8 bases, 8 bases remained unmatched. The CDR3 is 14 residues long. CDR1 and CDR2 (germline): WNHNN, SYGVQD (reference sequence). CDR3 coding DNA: TGCGCCAGCAGCGAGGGACAGGAGAGGGAAAAACTGTTTTTT. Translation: CASSEGQEREKLFF.

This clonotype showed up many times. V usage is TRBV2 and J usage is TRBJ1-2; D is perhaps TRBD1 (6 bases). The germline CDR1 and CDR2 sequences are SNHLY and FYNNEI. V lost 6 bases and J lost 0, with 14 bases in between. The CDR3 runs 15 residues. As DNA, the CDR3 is TGTGCCAGCAGAGACGGGACAACCCCTAACTATGGCTACACCTTC. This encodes CASRDGTTPNYGYTF.

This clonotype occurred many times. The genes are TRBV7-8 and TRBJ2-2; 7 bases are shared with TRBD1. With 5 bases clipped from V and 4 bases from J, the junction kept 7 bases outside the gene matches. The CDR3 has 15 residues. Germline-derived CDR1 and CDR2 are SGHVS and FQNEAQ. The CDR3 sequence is CASSIRNRGTGELFF. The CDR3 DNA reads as TGTGCCAGCAGCATACGGAACAGGGGCACCGGGGAGCTGTTTTTT.

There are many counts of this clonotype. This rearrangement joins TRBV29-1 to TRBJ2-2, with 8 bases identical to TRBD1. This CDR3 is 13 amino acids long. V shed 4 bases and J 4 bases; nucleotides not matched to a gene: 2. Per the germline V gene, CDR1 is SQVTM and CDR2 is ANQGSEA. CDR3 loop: CSVGDRSTGELFF. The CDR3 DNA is TGCAGCGTTGGGGACAGGAGCACCGGGGAGCTGTTTTTT.

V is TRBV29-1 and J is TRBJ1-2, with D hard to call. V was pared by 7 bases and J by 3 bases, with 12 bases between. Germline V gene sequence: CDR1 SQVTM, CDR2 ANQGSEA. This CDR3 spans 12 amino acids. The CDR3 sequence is CSAPHSDYGYTF. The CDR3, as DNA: TGCAGCGCCCCGCACAGTGACTATGGCTACACCTTC.

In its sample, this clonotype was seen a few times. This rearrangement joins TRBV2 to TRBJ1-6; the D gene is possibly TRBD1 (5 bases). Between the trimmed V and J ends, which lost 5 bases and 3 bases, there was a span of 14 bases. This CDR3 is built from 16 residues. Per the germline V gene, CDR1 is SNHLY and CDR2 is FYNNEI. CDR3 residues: CASSSGPGYYNSPLHF. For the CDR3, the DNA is TGTGCCAGCAGTTCGGGGCCGGGGTACTATAATTCACCCCTCCACTTT.